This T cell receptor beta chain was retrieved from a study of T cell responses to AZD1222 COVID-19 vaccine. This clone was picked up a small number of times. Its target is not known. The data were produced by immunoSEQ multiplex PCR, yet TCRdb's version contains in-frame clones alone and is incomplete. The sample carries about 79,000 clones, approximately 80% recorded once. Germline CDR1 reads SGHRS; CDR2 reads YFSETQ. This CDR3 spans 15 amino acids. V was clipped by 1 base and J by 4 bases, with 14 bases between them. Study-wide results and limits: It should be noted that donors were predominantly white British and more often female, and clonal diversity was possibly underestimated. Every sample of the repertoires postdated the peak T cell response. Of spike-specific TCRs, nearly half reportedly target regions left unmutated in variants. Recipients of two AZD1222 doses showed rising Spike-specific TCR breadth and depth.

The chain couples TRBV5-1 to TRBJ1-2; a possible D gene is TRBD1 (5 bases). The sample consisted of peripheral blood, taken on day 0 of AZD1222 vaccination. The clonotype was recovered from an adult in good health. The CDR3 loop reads CASSLTGRTAYGYTF. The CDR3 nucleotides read TGCGCCAGCAGCTTGACGGGACGTACGGCCTATGGCTACACCTTC.